This T cell receptor beta chain was obtained from a study of T cell clones after liver transplantation (dated by TCRdb to between 2017 and 2020). Turning to the overall study: The samples were obtained from ITN030ST, a randomized trial that attempted immunosuppression withdrawal within 2 years after liver transplantation. Donor-reactive T cell clones were identified using TCRbeta sequencing after a pre-transplant mixed lymphocyte reaction and were then followed in post-transplant blood. As an antigen-independent comparator for donor-reactive sequences, third party-reactive TCRbeta sequences were also identified from pre-transplant MLRs. Of the eight recipients, a few were HCV-positive, while the remaining recipients had been transplanted for non-autoimmune, non-viral indications. Subjects received no induction therapy and standard immunosuppression until randomization at 12-24 months post-transplant. Tolerance meant complete immunosuppression withdrawal for at least one year without liver enzymes rising beyond twice the upper limit of normal. Blood samples were collected pre-transplant, pre-randomization before withdrawal, and post-randomization after either complete withdrawal or failed withdrawal. The studied cohort comprised 8 liver transplant recipients, 3 classified as tolerant and 5 as non-tolerant.

Using immunoSEQ, frozen genomic DNA was subjected to high-throughput TCRbeta CDR3 sequencing, a process that included PCR amplification, mapping, bias correction and internal controls. The original methods were these. Only productive rearrangements were retained, and each unique TCRbeta sequence was defined by its CDR3 nucleotide sequence together with its V and J gene. Donor-reactive sequences required at least 5-fold expansion in CFSE-low cells versus unstimulated pre-transplant cells and at least 0.01% frequency. Minimum frequency thresholds were set for each subject on the basis of the unstimulated sample with the lowest template count, so that a detection power of at least 90% was ensured. Repertoire turnover was measured by Jensen-Shannon divergence between the top 1000 TCRbeta sequences post- and pre-transplant. Two-sided Fisher's exact tests were used to test for changes in how often donor-reactive sequences were detected. This immuneACCESS table, as held by TCRdb, lists in-frame sequences with V and J called but not all clones. Of the missing ones, under half trace to an unresolved V gene in checked studies; the others have no known cause. The V and J calls and the clone size are those of that table, but D and trimming were determined from the DNA. For this sample there are 75,000 to 85,000 clones; approximately 87% appear just once. The ten largest clones take up less than 3.5% of the sample.

Unstimulated PBMCs, after thawing, were stained for CD3, CD4 and CD8 and then FACS-sorted into CD3+CD4+ and CD3+CD8+ populations. Randomization to immunosuppression withdrawal applied to every one of the 8 studied subjects. Genomic DNA was isolated with the Qiagen DNeasy Blood and Tissue Kit. The trim is 4 bases for V and 6 bases for J, with a gap of 16 bases between the germline ends. CDR1 and CDR2 were assigned from the germline V gene (reference sequence) as LNHDA and SQIVND. The CDR3 runs 15 residues from the cysteine to the phenylalanine. The DNA shown is the 45-base CDR3, in frame from base 1. A remark on this clone: The clone's antigen remains unknown. No base qualities exist here, and no much larger clone lies one base off it.

The paper's findings and limits, for the study overall: A greater decline was seen for donor-reactive sequences than for third party-reactive sequences, suggesting partial antigen-specific deletion unrelated to withdrawal success. In 5 of 8 subjects, circulating donor-reactive CD4 TCRbeta sequences decreased significantly after transplant, regardless of tolerance or HCV status. Because allograft tissue specimens were not available, migration of donor-reactive T cells into the graft, rather than deletion, may have occurred. In a couple of subjects, low numbers of available donor cells limited the measurable donor-reactive repertoire. Because of small, heterogeneous patient numbers and non-standardized post-transplant time points, the conclusions were only preliminary. When repertoire turnover was accounted for, significantly reduced detection of donor-reactive sequences was found in 7 of 8 subjects for CD4 and in 8 of 8 subjects for CD8.

The V gene is TRBV19 and the J gene is TRBJ2-1; possibly the D gene is TRBD2, per 5 matching bases. The sequencing here drew on CD4+ T cells from blood, taken at the 22-month timepoint. This TCR was sampled from a human patient who received a liver transplant. Following a transplant, a fraction of the T cells may be traceable to the graft donor. The nucleotide sequence reads as follows: TGTGCCAGTAGTACTACCGGGAAGTATTTCAATGAGCAGTTCTTC. This is translated as CASSTTGKYFNEQFF.